This TCR beta chain was observed in a study of identical twins (dated by TCRdb to the mid-2010s). Regarding the study in general: To test whether fetal clonotypes persist, the study used deep sequencing on TCR alpha and beta repertoires from monozygotic twins, unrelated adults of various ages, and cord blood. To rule out contamination, the twin experiments were replicated at different times with different library preparation protocols.

From a lookup of the germline V gene, CDR1 and CDR2 are MGHRA and YSYEKL. The CDR3 measures 15 amino acids from cysteine to phenylalanine. The DNA shown is the 45-base CDR3, in frame from base 1. Study-wide conclusions, independent of this receptor: Excess twin sharing in beta out-of-frame sequences was weaker because fewer shared sequences lowered the signal-to-noise ratio. Out-of-frame TCR alpha sequences shared between twins showed an excess of low generation-probability sequences compared with coincidental sharing between unrelated individuals. In monozygotic twins, out-of-frame TCR alpha sharing was systematically underestimated by recombination models, although the models agreed with sharing between unrelated individuals. Invariant T cells such as MAIT and iNKT could partly confound zero-insertion analyses, though diverse VJ usage argued against this for most clonotypes. Because the same donors could not be followed over many years, the conclusions depended on cross-sectional statistical analysis. Abundant cord blood beta clonotypes carried fewer insertions; young adult naive repertoires showed a weaker similar trend, while memory repertoires showed none.

Every donor in the study was a healthy Caucasian. Preparation of the library involved 5' RACE. This sample was sequenced with an Illumina HiSeq 2000. A universal primer binding site was added through template switching, and the final cDNA carried a unique molecular identifier so that TCR cDNA molecules could be counted accurately. Specific primers in the conserved constant-segment region were used to synthesize first-strand cDNA for the TCR alpha and beta chains. Each cDNA library was double barcoded, with a SMART-Mk sample barcode plus Illumina barcodes, to control for contamination. Two successive PCR steps introduced TruSeq adapter sequences along with Illumina sample barcodes. The TCR alpha and beta cDNA libraries were sequenced on the Illumina HiSeq platform using custom primers. Processing in the source paper ran as follows. Raw reads were processed with MiGEC to extract unique molecular identifiers, and MiXCR was used to determine CDR3 positions. For each individual, recombination models were inferred using an EM algorithm with the repgenHMM and IGoR tools. The analysis of shared clonotypes was done with the tcR package in R, with sharing normalized by the product of cloneset sizes. Out-of-frame nonproductive sequences were analyzed to study raw recombination free of thymic and clonal selection effects. The public sequencing data were trimmed at Q25 with fastp and processed into clonotypes with MiXCR by TCRdb, which kept only in-frame beta chains. Each CDR3 protein appears once, grouped with its most common genes and DNA. These V and J calls originate from TCRdb's pipeline instead of the authors' own analysis. The sample records about 1.7 million distinct CDR3 sequences, about 32% of which are singletons. Together, the top ten hold under 0.35% of the sample.

To note about this clonotype: Its recognized antigen is unknown. Per-base qualities were not stored, and no clone one base away is much larger.

This clonotype was obtained from a newborn girl in good health. The chain is assembled from TRBV4-1 and TRBJ2-4; 10 bases in the middle match TRBD1. The DNA matches TRBJ2-7 better at its end, which makes the J call doubtful. What was sequenced was cord blood. DNA sequence: TGCGCCAGCAACCGTGGACAGGGGGTTCGCTACGAGCAGTACTTC. Protein translation: CASNRGQGVRYEQYF.